The clone carrying this T cell receptor (beta chain) came up many times. Antigen: not known. TCRdb reprocessed the RT-PCR reads via MiXCR and lists one record per CDR3 protein. The top ten clones hold 3% of a sample with hundreds of thousands of distinct CDR3 sequences, 15% to 20% of them seen once. After removal of 8 bases from V and 6 bases from J, the junction contained 8 bases not matched to a gene. The CDR3 loop spans 14 amino acids. The germline CDR1 and CDR2 sequences are SQVTM and ANQGSEA. This entry belongs to a study of response to subunit inactivated influenza vaccine. Findings of the study overall: A suggestion made by the authors is that each seasonal influenza vaccination recruits few new T cells.

Source: CD4+ T cells sorted from PBMCs, taken about 24 months after vaccination. The TCR originated in a man aged 50 to 75 who received an inactivated influenza vaccine. The chain recombines TRBV29-1 with TRBJ2-3; 13 bases fit TRBD2. CDR3 in DNA: TGCAGCATAAGGGGGACTAGCGGGGTTGATACGCAGTATTTT. Translated, it gives CSIRGTSGVDTQYF.